These 20 T cell receptor beta chains share one sample of origin, sequenced in a study of blood T cell repertoires in COVID-19. Clones were sequenced by immunoSEQ multiplex PCR, and TCRdb holds only the in-frame ones, with some missing. The top ten clones hold roughly 9.2% of a sample with 60,000 to 80,000 clones, almost 85% of them seen once. Input material: peripheral blood. The receptors derive from a man between 50 and 59 years old with active COVID-19.

The chain carries TRBV2 and TRBJ1-5; tentatively, D is TRBD1 (6 bases). V lost 6 bases, J lost 3 bases, and 24 bases lay in between. This CDR3 comprises 18 residues. Germline lookup yields CDR1 SNHLY and CDR2 FYNNEI. The CDR3 here is CASSANRGATGANQPQHF. In DNA, the CDR3 is TGTGCCAGCAGCGCTAACCGGGGGGCGACAGGCGCCAATCAGCCCCAGCATTTT. Together with reference TRBV2 and TRBJ1-5, the CDR3 gives the full variable domain: EPEVTQTPSHQVTQMGQEVILRCVPISNHLYFYWYRQILGQKVEFLVSFYNNEISEKSEIFDDQFSVERPDGSNFTLKIRSTKLEDSAMYFCASSANRGATGANQPQHFGDGTRLSIL.

The gene calls are TRBV15 and TRBJ2-5, with TRBD2 identical over 7 bases. V dropped 3 bases and J dropped 5; count of bases not matched to a gene: 15. This CDR3 has 17 amino acids. Germline CDR1 reads LNHNV; CDR2 reads YYDKDF (reference sequence). The CDR3 loop reads CATSRGGVPTGRETQYF. The CDR3 coding sequence is TGTGCCACCAGCAGGGGGGGGGTGCCGACCGGGAGGGAGACCCAGTACTTC.

This clone was observed many times. The V and J genes are TRBV19 and TRBJ1-4; TRBD1 aligns across 9 bases. CDR3 length equals 14 residues. Germline V lookup: CDR1 LNHDA, CDR2 SQIVND (reference sequence). V trimming: 4 bases; J trimming: 4 bases; junction bases outside the gene matches: 1. This chain's CDR3 is CASSNRGRNEKLFF. The CDR3 nucleotides read TGTGCCAGTAGTAACAGGGGGCGTAATGAAAAACTGTTTTTT.

The chain has TRBV27 and TRBJ2-3, with 8 bases that match TRBD1. The CDR3 contains 15 residues. Germline loops: CDR1 MNHEY, CDR2 SMNVEV (reference sequence). Trimming removed 2 bases from V and 6 bases from J; junction bases left unmatched: 7. The CDR3 region is CASSLGDRRTDTQYF. DNA of the CDR3: TGTGCCAGCAGTTTAGGGGACAGGCGTACGGATACGCAGTATTTT.

This clone was observed a handful of times. The chain links TRBV5-8 to TRBJ2-3; 10 bases line up with TRBD1. CDR3 size: 14 residues. After removal of 3 bases from V and 4 bases from J, the junction contained 2 bases not matched to a gene. Germline lookup yields CDR1 SGHTS and CDR2 YDEGEE. The CDR3 DNA is TGTGCCAGCAGCTGGGGGACAGGGGCAGATACGCAGTATTTT. As protein: CASSWGTGADTQYF.

For this clone: Compared with germline, one end of the junction differs, possibly owing to a read error. J is TRBJ2-3 and V is TRBV12-3 or TRBV12-4; D might be TRBD1 (6 bases). The length of the CDR3 is 12 residues. As DNA, the CDR3 is TGTGCCAGCAGTTTACTTACCGGGACACTCCATTTT. Translating it yields CASSLLTGTLHF.

DNA of the CDR3: TGCGCCAGCAGCCCGATGGGACTAGCGGGAGGGGAGCAGTTCTTC. It encodes CASSPMGLAGGEQFF. The V and J genes are TRBV5-1 and TRBJ2-1; 16 bases fit TRBD2. This CDR3 spans 15 amino acids. The germline gives CDR1 SGHRS, CDR2 YFSETQ. Trimming at V came to 4 bases and at J to 10 bases, leaving 5 bases not matched to a gene.

The V gene is TRBV4-3, the J gene TRBJ1-1; the D is unclear. CDR1 is LGHNA and CDR2 is YSLEER in the germline V gene. The CDR3 loop spans 15 amino acids. The V and J ends lost 0 bases and 1 base respectively, with 9 bases between them. CDR3 protein: CASSQDVEQNTEAFF. DNA of the CDR3: TGCGCCAGCAGCCAAGATGTCGAGCAGAACACTGAAGCTTTCTTT.

This clone was counted a single time. V is TRBV9 and J is TRBJ2-2, with a tentative D call TRBD2 (5 bases). The germline V gene encodes CDR1 SGDLS and CDR2 YYNGEE. V lost 3 bases and J 7 bases, leaving 10 bases between the germline ends. This CDR3 comprises 13 residues. The CDR3 loop is CASSGAGVGELFF. CDR3 bases: TGTGCCAGCAGCGGTGCCGGGGTCGGGGAGCTGTTTTTT.

A few counts support this clone. The chain couples TRBV10-2 to TRBJ1-4; 7 nucleotides match TRBD1. V shed 6 bases, J shed 3 bases, and the junction held 7 bases outside the gene matches. This CDR3 contains 15 residues. Germline-derived CDR1 and CDR2 are WSHSY and SAAADI. DNA of the CDR3: TGCGCCAGCAGGCCCACAGGGGTATCTAATGAAAAACTGTTTTTT. This encodes CASRPTGVSNEKLFF.

CDR3 sequence (DNA): TGTGCTAGTGGTTTGGGCAGGGCGACCTACAATGAGCAGTTCTTC. Amino acids: CASGLGRATYNEQFF. The V call is TRBV12-5, the J call TRBJ2-1, with a tentative D call TRBD1 (5 bases). Germline-derived CDR1 and CDR2 are LGHNT and FRNRAP. Trimming stripped 1 base from V and 2 bases from J, with 9 bases between. The CDR3 runs to 15 residues.

This clone was detected once. This rearrangement joins TRBV5-1 to TRBJ2-7; TRBD1 agrees at 11 bases. Unmatched junction bases numbered 8, after V lost 3 bases and J lost 3 bases. In germline, CDR1 is SGHRS, CDR2 YFSETQ. CDR3 length: 16 residues. The CDR3 sequence is CASSSGQGAMIYEQYF. In DNA, the CDR3 is TGCGCCAGCAGCTCCGGACAGGGGGCTATGATCTACGAGCAGTACTTC.

The CDR3 loop reads CASSYSMQSLAGRTYNEQFF. The DNA for the CDR3 is TGTGCCAGCAGTTACTCGATGCAATCCCTAGCGGGAAGAACCTACAATGAGCAGTTCTTC. The chain joins TRBV6-2 or TRBV6-3 to TRBJ2-1, with 9 nucleotides matching TRBD2. Trimming took 0 bases from V and 2 from J; bases not matched to a gene: 14. Germline CDR1 is MNHEY and CDR2 is SVGEGT. The CDR3 is 20 amino acids.

V usage is TRBV11-3 and J usage is TRBJ2-2, with D perhaps TRBD1 (6 bases). This CDR3 is 14 amino acids long. The V and J ends lost 1 base and 6 bases respectively, with 9 bases between them. Germline loops: CDR1 SGHNT, CDR2 YENEEA. CDR3 region: CASSLAGDSGELFF. In DNA, the CDR3 is TGTGCCAGCAGCTTAGCAGGGGATTCCGGGGAGCTGTTTTTT.

The chain joins TRBV12-3 or TRBV12-4 to TRBJ2-5; D unresolved. The CDR3 consists of 11 residues. V was shortened by 8 bases and J by 5 bases, with 9 bases between the two germline ends. In nucleotides, the CDR3 is TGTGCCAGCGGCACGTACGAGACCCAGTACTTC. It is translated as CASGTYETQYF.

This clone is a singleton in its sample. The chain uses TRBV30 and TRBJ1-5; D gene ambiguous. CDR3 size: 15 residues. Between the trimmed V and J ends, which lost 0 bases and 5 bases, there was a span of 14 bases. Germline assignment: CDR1 GTSNPN and CDR2 SVGIG (reference sequence). The CDR3 coding sequence is TGTGCCTGGAGTGTAATGGGCCTGGGTTATCAGCCCCAGCATTTT. Its translation is CAWSVMGLGYQPQHF. The whole variable domain, filled in from reference TRBV30 and TRBJ1-5, reads SQTIHQWPATLVQPVGSPLSLECTVEGTSNPNLYWYRQAAGRGLQLLFYSVGIGQISSEVPQNLSASRPQDRQFILSSKKLLLSDSGFYLCAWSVMGLGYQPQHFGDGTRLSIL.

V usage is TRBV19 and J usage is TRBJ1-1; D gene unclear. Germline V lookup: CDR1 LNHDA, CDR2 SQIVND (reference sequence). This CDR3 contains 13 residues. V was pared by 6 bases and J by 9 bases, with 17 bases between. The chain's CDR3 is CASSLGRGSQAFF. For the CDR3, the DNA is TGTGCCAGTAGCTTGGGTCGCGGGAGTCAAGCTTTCTTT. Based on the CDR3 plus reference TRBV19 and TRBJ1-1, the full variable domain is DGGITQSPKYLFRKEGQNVTLSCEQNLNHDAMYWYRQDPGQGLRLIYYSQIVNDFQKGDIAEGYSVSREKKESFPLTVTSAQKNPTAFYLCASSLGRGSQAFFGQGTRLTVV.

The V and J genes are TRBV15 and TRBJ1-5; tentatively, D is TRBD1 (6 bases). Germline CDR1 reads LNHNV; CDR2 reads YYDKDF (reference sequence). Trimming left V 4 bases short and J 3 bases short, with 10 bases between. The CDR3 is 14 residues long. Here the CDR3 DNA reads TGTGCCACCAGCAAAACAGGGCCCAATCAGCCCCAGCATTTT. Translated, it gives CATSKTGPNQPQHF.

The chain is built from TRBV29-1 and TRBJ2-1; TRBD1 is a possible D gene (6 bases). Germline CDR1 is SQVTM and CDR2 is ANQGSEA. Trimming took off 3 bases at V and 2 bases at J, with 11 bases between the two ends. The CDR3 totals 14 residues. CDR3 amino acids: CSVETGAPYNEQFF. CDR3 coding DNA: TGCAGCGTTGAGACAGGCGCACCCTACAATGAGCAGTTCTTC.

This clone is a singleton in its sample. The rearrangement links TRBV6-5 to TRBJ2-7, with D perhaps TRBD1 (6 bases). Trimming shortened V by 6 bases and J by 1 base, and 13 bases separated the two germline ends. The CDR3 runs 14 residues. Looked up from germline, CDR1 is MNHEY and CDR2 is SVGAGI. Here the CDR3 reads CASSRQAASYEQYF. As DNA, the CDR3 is TGTGCCAGCAGCCGACAGGCAGCGTCCTACGAGCAGTACTTC.